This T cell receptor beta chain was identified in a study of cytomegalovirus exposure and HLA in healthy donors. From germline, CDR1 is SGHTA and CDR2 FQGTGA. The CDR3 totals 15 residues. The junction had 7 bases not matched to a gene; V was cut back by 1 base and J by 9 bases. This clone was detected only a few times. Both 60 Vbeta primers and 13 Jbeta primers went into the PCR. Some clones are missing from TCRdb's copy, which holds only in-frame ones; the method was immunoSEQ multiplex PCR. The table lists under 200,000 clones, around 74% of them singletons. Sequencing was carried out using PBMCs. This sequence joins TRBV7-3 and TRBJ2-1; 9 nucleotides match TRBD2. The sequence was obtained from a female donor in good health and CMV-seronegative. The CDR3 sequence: CASSLKSSGKAEQFF. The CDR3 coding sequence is TGTGCCAGCAGCTTAAAGTCTAGCGGGAAGGCTGAGCAGTTCTTC.